This T cell receptor (beta chain) was found in a study of Graves' ophthalmopathy and Graves' hyperthyroidism. V dropped 0 bases and J dropped 1; count of bases not matched to a gene: 5. The CDR3 loop spans 17 amino acids. Germline V CDR1 and CDR2: LGHNA, YNFKEQ. This clonotype has at least ten counts. The antigen is not known. From RNA, the CDR3 regions of TCR beta chains were amplified and sequenced. HTBI primers were used in a first-round RT-PCR, which preceded a second-round multiplex PCR. TCRdb reanalysed the multiplex PCR reads using MiXCR and keeps one entry per CDR3 protein. This sample has about 480,000 distinct CDR3 sequences, with 13% to 15% found just once. Someone took the PBMCs out of approximately 9.2 ml of fresh peripheral blood. Study results and caveats: Using a 13-signature model, the authors split ophthalmopathy from stable hyperthyroidism, with 85% to 90% sensitivity and 81.08% specificity. The authors also found most expanded thyroid clonotypes above 0.001 frequency in blood.

Sample: blood. The sequence derives from a woman aged 25 to 39 with Graves' ophthalmopathy. This sequence joins TRBV4-2 and TRBJ2-5; TRBD2 matches at 10 bases. CDR3 region: CASSQDRSGRGQETQYF. The DNA for the CDR3 is TGTGCCAGCAGCCAAGATAGGAGCGGGAGGGGCCAAGAGACCCAGTACTTC.